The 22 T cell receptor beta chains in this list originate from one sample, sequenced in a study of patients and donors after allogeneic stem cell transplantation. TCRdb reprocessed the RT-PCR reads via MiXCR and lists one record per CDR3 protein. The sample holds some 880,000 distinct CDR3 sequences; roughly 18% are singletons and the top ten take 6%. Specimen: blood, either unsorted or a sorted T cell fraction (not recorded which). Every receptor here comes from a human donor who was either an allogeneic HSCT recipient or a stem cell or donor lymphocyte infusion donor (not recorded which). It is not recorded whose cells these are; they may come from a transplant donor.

This CDR3 is CASLEDRATEAFF. The DNA of the CDR3 is TGTGCCAGCTTAGAGGACAGGGCCACTGAAGCTTTCTTT. V and J are TRBV18 and TRBJ1-1; 8 nucleotides match TRBD1. The V gene end was trimmed by 7 bases and the J gene end by 4 bases; junction bases not matched to a gene: 5. The germline gives CDR1 KGHSH, CDR2 LQKENI. The CDR3 length is 13 residues.

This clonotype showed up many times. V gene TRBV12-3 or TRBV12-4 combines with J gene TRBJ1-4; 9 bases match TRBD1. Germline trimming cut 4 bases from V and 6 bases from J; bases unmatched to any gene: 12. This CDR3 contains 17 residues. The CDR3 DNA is TGTGCCAGCAGTTCCAAGGGGGGGGACAGGGTTTATGAAAAACTGTTTTTT. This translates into CASSSKGGDRVYEKLFF.

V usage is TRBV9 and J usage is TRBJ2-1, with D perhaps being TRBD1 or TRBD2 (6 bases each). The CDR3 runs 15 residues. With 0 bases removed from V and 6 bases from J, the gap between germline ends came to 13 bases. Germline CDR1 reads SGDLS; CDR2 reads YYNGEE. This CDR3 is CASSVARGESNEQFF. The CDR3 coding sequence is TGTGCCAGCAGCGTAGCTAGGGGGGAGAGCAATGAGCAGTTCTTC.

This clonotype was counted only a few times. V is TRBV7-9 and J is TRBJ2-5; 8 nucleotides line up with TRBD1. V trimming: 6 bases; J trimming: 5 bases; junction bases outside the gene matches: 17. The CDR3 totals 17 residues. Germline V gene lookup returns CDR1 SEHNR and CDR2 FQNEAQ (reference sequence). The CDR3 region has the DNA TGTGCCAGCAGGAAAGGGGCGGACAGGGATTTGCGGGAGACCCAGTACTTC. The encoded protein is CASRKGADRDLRETQYF.

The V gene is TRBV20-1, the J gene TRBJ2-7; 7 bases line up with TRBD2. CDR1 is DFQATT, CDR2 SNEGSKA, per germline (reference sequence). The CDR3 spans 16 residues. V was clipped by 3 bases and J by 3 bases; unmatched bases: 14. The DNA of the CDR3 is TGCAGTGCTAGCGCTCCTCCCGGGACTACACTCTACGAGCAGTACTTC. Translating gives CSASAPPGTTLYEQYF.

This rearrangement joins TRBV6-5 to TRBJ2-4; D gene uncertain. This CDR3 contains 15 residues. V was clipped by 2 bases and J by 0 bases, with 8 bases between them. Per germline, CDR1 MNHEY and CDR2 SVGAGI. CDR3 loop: CASSYGLLAKNIQYF. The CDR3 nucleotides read TGTGCCAGCAGTTACGGGCTTCTAGCCAAAAACATTCAGTACTTC.

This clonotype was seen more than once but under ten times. DNA for the CDR3: TGTGCCAGCAGCTTATACGGGAGAGGTTACAATGAGCAGTTCTTC. This codes for CASSLYGRGYNEQFF. The rearrangement joins TRBV7-3 to TRBJ2-1, with D possibly TRBD2 on 6 matching bases. The V gene lost 2 bases and the J gene lost 4 bases, with 12 bases spanning the gap. Germline CDR1 is SGHTA and CDR2 is FQGTGA. The CDR3 has 15 residues.

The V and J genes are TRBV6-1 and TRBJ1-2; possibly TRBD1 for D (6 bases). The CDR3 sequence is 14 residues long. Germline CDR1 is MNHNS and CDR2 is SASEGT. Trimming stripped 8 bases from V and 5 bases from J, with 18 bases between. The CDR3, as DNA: TGTGCCAGCGGATGGGGGGCAGCAGCATATGGCTACACCTTC. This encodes CASGWGAAAYGYTF.

CDR3 DNA: TGCAGTGCTAGAGTGACAGGGGGCGCGATGAACACTGAAGCTTTCTTT. Its protein product is CSARVTGGAMNTEAFF. The V call is TRBV20-1, the J call TRBJ1-1; 10 bases match TRBD1. This CDR3 contains 16 residues. Germline loops: CDR1 DFQATT, CDR2 SNEGSKA (reference sequence). J lost 0 bases, V lost 1 base, and 5 bases had no gene match.

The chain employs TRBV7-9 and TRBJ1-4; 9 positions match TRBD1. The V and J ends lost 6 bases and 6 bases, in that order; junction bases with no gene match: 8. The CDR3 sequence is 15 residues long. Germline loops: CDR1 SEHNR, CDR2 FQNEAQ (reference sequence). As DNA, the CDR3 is TGTGCCAGCAGTCCACAGGGGGCGCGGGATGAAAAACTGTTTTTT. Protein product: CASSPQGARDEKLFF.

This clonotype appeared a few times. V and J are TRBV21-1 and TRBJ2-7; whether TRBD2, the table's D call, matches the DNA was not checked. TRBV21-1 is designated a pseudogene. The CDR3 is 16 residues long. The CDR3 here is CASTYRAGPGPYEQYF. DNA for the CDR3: TGTGCCAGCACTTATCGGGCAGGGCCGGGTCCCTACGAGCAGTACTTC.

CDR3 amino acids: CASSRGDRGNEQYF. The CDR3 DNA reads TGTGCCAGCAGTAGGGGGGACAGGGGGAACGAGCAGTACTTC. The J gene is TRBJ2-7, the V gene TRBV12-3 or TRBV12-4; 11 bases agree with TRBD1. This CDR3 comprises 14 residues. Germline trimming cut 5 bases from V and 5 bases from J; bases unmatched to any gene: 5.

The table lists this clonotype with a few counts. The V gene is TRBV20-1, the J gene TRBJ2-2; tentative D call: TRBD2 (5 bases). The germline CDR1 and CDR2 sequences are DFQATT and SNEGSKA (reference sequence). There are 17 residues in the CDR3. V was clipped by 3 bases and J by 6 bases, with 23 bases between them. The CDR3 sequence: CSASLPGAALYSGELFF. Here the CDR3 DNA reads TGCAGTGCTAGTCTTCCCGGAGCGGCTCTCTATTCCGGGGAGCTGTTTTTT.

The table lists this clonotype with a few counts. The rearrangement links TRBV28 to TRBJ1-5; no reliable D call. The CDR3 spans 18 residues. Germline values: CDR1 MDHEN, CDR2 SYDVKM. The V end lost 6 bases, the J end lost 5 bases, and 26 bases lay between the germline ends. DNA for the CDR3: TGTGCCAGCAGCCCGGTCCCCGGGGTCCGGGAGATTTATCAGCCCCAGCATTTT. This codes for CASSPVPGVREIYQPQHF.

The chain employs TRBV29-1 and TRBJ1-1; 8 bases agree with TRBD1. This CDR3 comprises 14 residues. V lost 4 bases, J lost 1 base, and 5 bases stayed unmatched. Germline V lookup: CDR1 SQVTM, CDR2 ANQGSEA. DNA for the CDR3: TGCAGCGTTGGGACAGGGCCGGCGAACACTGAAGCTTTCTTT. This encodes CSVGTGPANTEAFF.

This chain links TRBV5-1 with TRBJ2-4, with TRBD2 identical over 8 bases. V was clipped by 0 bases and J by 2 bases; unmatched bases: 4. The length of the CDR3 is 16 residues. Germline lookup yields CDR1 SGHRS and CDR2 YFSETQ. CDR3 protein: CASSLAGGATKNIQYF. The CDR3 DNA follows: TGCGCCAGCAGCTTGGCCGGGGGGGCCACCAAAAACATTCAGTACTTC.

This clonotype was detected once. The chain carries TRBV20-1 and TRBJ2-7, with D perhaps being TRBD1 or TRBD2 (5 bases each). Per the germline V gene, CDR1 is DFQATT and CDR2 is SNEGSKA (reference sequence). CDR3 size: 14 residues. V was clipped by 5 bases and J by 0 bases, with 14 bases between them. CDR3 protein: CSAFPRGRSYEQYF. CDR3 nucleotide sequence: TGCAGTGCTTTTCCCCGGGGCCGCTCCTACGAGCAGTACTTC.

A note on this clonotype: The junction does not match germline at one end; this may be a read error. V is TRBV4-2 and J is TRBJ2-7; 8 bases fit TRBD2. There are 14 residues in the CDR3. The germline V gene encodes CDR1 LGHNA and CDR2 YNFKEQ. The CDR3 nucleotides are TGTGCCAGCAGCCAAGATCAAGCGGGGGTTATCGATGTCTTC. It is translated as CASSQDQAGVIDVF.

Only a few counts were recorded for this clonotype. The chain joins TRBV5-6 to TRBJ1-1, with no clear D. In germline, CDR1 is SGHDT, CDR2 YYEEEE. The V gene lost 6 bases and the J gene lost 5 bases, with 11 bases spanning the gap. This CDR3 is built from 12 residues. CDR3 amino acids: CASTGFRTEAFF. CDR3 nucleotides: TGTGCCAGCACGGGATTTCGGACTGAAGCTTTCTTT.

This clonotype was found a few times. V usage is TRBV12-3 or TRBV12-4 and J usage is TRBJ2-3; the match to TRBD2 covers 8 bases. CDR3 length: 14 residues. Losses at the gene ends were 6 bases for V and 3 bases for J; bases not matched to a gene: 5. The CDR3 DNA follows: TGTGCCAGCAGGCGCAGCGGGGGAACAGATACGCAGTATTTT. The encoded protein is CASRRSGGTDTQYF.

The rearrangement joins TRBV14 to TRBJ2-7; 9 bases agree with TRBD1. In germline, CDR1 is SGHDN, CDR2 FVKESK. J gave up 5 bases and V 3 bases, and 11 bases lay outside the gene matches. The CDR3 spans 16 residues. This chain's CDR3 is CASSHRTRDRVHEQYF. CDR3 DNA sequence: TGTGCCAGCAGCCACCGAACAAGGGACAGGGTACACGAGCAGTACTTC. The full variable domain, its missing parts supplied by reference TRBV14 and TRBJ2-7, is EAGVTQFPSHSVIEKGQTVTLRCDPISGHDNLYWYRRVMGKEIKFLLHFVKESKQDESGMPNNRFLAERTGGTYSTLKVQPAELEDSGVYFCASSHRTRDRVHEQYFGPGTRLTVT.

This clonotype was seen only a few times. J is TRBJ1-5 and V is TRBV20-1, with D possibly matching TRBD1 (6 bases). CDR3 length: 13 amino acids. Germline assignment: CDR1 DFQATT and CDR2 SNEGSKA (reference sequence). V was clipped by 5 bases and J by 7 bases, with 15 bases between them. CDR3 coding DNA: TGCAGTGCTCGCCTCGACAGGACCCAGCCCCAGCATTTT. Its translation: CSARLDRTQPQHF.